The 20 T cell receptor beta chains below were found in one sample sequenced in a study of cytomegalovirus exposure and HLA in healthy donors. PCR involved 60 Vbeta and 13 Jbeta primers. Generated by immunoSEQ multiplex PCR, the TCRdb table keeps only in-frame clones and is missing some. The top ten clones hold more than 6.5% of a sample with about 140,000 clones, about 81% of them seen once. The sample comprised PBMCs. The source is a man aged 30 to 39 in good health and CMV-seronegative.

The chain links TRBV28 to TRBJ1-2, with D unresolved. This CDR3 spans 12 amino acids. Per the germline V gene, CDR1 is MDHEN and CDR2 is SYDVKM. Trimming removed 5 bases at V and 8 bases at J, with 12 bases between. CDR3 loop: CASSTPPSGYTF. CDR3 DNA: TGTGCCAGCAGTACACCCCCTTCGGGCTACACCTTC.

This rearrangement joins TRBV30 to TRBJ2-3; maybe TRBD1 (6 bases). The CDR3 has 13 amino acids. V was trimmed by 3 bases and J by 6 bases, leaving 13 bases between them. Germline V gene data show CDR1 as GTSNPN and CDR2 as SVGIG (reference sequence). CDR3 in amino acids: CAWRRTVVDTQYF. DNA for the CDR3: TGTGCCTGGAGGAGGACAGTTGTCGATACGCAGTATTTT.

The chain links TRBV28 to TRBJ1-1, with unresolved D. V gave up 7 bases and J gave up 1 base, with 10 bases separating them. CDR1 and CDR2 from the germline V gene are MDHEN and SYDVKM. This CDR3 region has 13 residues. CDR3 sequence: CASILSQNTEAFF. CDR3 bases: TGTGCCAGCATTCTAAGCCAGAACACTGAAGCTTTCTTT. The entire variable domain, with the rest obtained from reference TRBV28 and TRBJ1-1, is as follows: DVKVTQSSRYLVKRTGEKVFLECVQDMDHENMFWYRQDPGLGLRLIYFSYDVKMKEKGDIPEGYSVSREKKERFSLILESASTNQTSMYLCASILSQNTEAFFGQGTRLTVV.

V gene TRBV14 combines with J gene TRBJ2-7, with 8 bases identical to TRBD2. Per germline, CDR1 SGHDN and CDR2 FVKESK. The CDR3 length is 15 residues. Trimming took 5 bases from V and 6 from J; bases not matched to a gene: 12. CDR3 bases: TGTGCCAGCAGCTTTTCGCCGGGGGGGTTTAGCGAGCAGTACTTC. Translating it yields CASSFSPGGFSEQYF.

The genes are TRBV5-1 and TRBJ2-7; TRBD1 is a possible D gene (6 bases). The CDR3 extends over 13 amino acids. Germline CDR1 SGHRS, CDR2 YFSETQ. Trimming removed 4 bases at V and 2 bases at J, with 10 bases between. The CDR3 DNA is TGCGCCAGCAGCGAGGGACAAGCCTACGAGCAGTACTTC. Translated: CASSEGQAYEQYF.

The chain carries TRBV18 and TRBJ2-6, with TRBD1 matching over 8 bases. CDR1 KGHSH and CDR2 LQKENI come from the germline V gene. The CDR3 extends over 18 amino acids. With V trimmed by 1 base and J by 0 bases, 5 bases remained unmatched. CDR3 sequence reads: CASSPRTGTLSGANVLTF. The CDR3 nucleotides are TGTGCCAGCTCACCACGGACAGGGACCCTCTCTGGGGCCAACGTCCTGACTTTC.

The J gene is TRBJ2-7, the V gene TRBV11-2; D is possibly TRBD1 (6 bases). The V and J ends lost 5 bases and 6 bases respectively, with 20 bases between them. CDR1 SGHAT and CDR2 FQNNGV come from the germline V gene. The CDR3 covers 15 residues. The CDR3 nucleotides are TGTGCCAGCAGCCGCTTTACAGGGTTGACTACCGAGCAGTACTTC. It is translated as CASSRFTGLTTEQYF.

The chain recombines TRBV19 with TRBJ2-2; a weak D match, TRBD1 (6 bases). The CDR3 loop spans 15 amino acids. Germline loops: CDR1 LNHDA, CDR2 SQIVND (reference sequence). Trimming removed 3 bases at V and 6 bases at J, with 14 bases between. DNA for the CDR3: TGTGCCAGTAGTATCAGTCACAAGGGGGCCGGGGAGCTGTTTTTT. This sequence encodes CASSISHKGAGELFF.

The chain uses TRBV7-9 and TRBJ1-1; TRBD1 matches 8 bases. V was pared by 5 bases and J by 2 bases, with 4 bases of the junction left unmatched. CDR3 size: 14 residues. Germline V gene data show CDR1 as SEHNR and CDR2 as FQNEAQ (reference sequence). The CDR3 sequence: CASSKDRGNTEAFF. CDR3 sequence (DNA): TGTGCCAGCAGCAAAGACAGGGGAAACACTGAAGCTTTCTTT.

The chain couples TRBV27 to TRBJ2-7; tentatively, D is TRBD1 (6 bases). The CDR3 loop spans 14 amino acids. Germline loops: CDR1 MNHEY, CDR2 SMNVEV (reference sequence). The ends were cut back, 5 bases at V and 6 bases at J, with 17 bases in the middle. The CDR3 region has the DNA TGTGCCAGCAGTCAGACGCACAGGGTATCCGAGCAGTACTTC. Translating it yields CASSQTHRVSEQYF.

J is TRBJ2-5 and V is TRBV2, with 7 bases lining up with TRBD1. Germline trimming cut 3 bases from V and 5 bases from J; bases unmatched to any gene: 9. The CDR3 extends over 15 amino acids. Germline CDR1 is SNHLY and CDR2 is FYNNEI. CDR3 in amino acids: CASSEGDSGLETQYF. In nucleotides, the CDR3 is TGTGCCAGCAGTGAGGGGGACAGCGGTTTGGAGACCCAGTACTTC.

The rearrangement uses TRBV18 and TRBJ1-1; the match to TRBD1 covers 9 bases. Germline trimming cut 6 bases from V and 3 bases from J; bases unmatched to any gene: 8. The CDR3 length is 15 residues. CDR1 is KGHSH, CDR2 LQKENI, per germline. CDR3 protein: CASSLGQGTYTEAFF. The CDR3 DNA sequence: TGTGCCAGCTCGCTTGGACAGGGGACCTACACTGAAGCTTTCTTT.

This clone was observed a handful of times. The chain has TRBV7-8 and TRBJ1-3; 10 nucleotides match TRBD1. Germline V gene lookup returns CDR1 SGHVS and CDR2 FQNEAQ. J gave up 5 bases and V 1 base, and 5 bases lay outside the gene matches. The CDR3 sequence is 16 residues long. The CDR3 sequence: CASSLGRQGARNTIYF. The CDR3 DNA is TGTGCCAGCAGCTTAGGACGACAGGGGGCGAGAAACACCATATATTTT.

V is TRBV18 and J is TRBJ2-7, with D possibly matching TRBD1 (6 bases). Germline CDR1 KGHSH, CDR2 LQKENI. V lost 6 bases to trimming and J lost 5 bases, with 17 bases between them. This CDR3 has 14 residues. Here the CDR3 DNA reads TGTGCCAGCTCCCCCCACAGGGAAGCAAACGAGCAGTACTTC. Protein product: CASSPHREANEQYF.

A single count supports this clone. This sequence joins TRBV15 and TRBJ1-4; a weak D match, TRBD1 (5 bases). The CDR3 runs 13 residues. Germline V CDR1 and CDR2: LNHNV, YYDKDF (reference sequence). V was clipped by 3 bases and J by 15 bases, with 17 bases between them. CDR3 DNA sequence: TGTGCCACCAGCAGTTCCACGCGGGGGGTAATGTTTTTT. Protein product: CATSSSTRGVMFF.

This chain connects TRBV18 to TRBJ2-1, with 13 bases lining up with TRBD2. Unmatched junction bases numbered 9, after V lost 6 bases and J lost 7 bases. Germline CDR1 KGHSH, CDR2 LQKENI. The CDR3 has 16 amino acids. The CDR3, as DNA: TGTGCCAGCTCCCCGACTAGCGGGGGGTGGGGGAATGAGCAGTTCTTC. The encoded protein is CASSPTSGGWGNEQFF.

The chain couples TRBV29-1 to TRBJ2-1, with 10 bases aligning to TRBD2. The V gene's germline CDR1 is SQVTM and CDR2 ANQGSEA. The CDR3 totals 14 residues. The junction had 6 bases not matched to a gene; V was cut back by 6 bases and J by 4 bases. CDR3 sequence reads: CSVLGLADYNEQFF. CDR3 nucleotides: TGCAGCGTCCTCGGACTAGCGGATTACAATGAGCAGTTCTTC.

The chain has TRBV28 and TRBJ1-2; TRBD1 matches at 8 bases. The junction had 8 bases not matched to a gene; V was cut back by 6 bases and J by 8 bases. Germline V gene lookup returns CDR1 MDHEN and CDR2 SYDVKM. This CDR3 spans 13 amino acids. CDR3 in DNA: TGTGCCAGCAGCCAACAGGGGGTAGTCGGCTACACCTTC. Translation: CASSQQGVVGYTF.

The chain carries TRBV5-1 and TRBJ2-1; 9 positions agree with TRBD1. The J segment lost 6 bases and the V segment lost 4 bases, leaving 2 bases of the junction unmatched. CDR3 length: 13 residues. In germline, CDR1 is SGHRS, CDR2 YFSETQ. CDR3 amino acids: CASSTDRGNEQFF. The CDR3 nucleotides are TGCGCCAGCAGCACGGACAGGGGCAATGAGCAGTTCTTC.

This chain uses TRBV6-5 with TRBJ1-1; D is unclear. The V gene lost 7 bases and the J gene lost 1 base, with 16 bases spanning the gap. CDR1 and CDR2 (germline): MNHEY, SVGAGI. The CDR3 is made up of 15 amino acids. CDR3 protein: CASNAKTPPNTEAFF. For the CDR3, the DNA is TGTGCCAGCAACGCCAAGACACCCCCGAACACTGAAGCTTTCTTT.